The 26 T cell receptor beta chains listed next were all sequenced from one sample in a study of T cell responses to AZD1222 COVID-19 vaccine (dated by TCRdb to the early 2020s). Library creation used the immunoSEQ multiplex PCR assay. TCRdb stores this immuneACCESS table with in-frame sequences only. Part of the clones is absent; in the studies checked, under half of the shortfall reflects unresolved V genes, and no reason is known for the rest. This sample holds 120,000 or so clones; about 90% were observed only once. Of the sample, 5.4% is held by the ten largest clones. The time point label of this sample denotes: baseline before first vaccination. Sequences were derived from peripheral blood, sampled on day 0 of AZD1222 vaccination. These receptors came from an adult in good health.

This clone appeared a single time. The chain has TRBV7-2 and TRBJ2-3, with a possible D match to TRBD1 (7 bases). Germline V gene sequence: CDR1 SGHTA, CDR2 FQGNSA. V lost 0 bases, J lost 6 bases, and 13 bases lay in between. The CDR3 totals 15 residues. CDR3 in DNA: TGTGCCAGCAGCTTAGCGGCAGGGGGGCTGGATACGCAGTATTTT. Encoded protein: CASSLAAGGLDTQYF.

The rearrangement links TRBV7-8 to TRBJ2-2; no firm D call. Germline CDR1 reads SGHVS; CDR2 reads FQNEAQ. The CDR3 length is 17 residues. Trimming took 5 bases from V and 3 from J, leaving 19 bases between them. CDR3 protein: CASSITGSTLHTGELFF. The CDR3 DNA reads as TGTGCCAGCAGCATCACGGGTTCGACTCTACACACCGGGGAGCTGTTTTTT.

This clone was counted a few times. The chain joins TRBV5-1 to TRBJ2-3; TRBD2 is a possible D gene (6 bases). Between the trimmed V and J ends, which lost 0 bases and 1 base, there was a span of 15 bases. The CDR3 loop spans 17 amino acids. Germline CDR1 SGHRS, CDR2 YFSETQ. CDR3 DNA: TGCGCCAGCAGCTTGGCCTTTGCCGGGGGAGGCACAGATACGCAGTATTTT. This translates into CASSLAFAGGGTDTQYF.

This chain connects TRBV28 to TRBJ2-1; perhaps TRBD1 as D (6 bases). V lost 6 bases and J lost 10, with 16 bases in between. Germline V gene lookup returns CDR1 MDHEN and CDR2 SYDVKM. There are 13 residues in the CDR3. The CDR3 reads CASSPEQGWEQFF. In nucleotides, the CDR3 is TGTGCCAGCAGCCCGGAACAGGGATGGGAGCAGTTCTTC. Based on the CDR3 plus reference TRBV28 and TRBJ2-1, the full variable domain is DVKVTQSSRYLVKRTGEKVFLECVQDMDHENMFWYRQDPGLGLRLIYFSYDVKMKEKGDIPEGYSVSREKKERFSLILESASTNQTSMYLCASSPEQGWEQFFGPGTRLTVL.

This chain joins TRBV11-1 and TRBJ2-3; 8 bases fit TRBD1. The germline CDR1 and CDR2 sequences are SGHAT and FQDESV (reference sequence). The CDR3 sequence is 15 residues long. V lost 4 bases to trimming and J lost 4 bases; unmatched junction nucleotides: 7. CDR3 nucleotides: TGTGCCAGCAGCTCCAGACAGGGGAATGCAGATACGCAGTATTTT. Translation gives CASSSRQGNADTQYF.

The chain links TRBV3-1 (or the pseudogene TRBV3-2) to TRBJ1-6; D is undetermined. The CDR3 covers 13 residues. CDR1 is LGHDT and CDR2 is YNNKEL in the germline V gene (reference sequence). Trimming removed 8 bases at V and 5 bases at J, with 10 bases between. CDR3: CASERSNNSPLHF. For the CDR3, the DNA is TGTGCCAGCGAGCGGTCGAATAATTCACCCCTCCACTTT.

The CDR3: CASRPDRATGNTIYF. The CDR3 region has the DNA TGTGCCAGCAGACCGGACAGGGCCACTGGAAACACCATATATTTT. The V and J genes are TRBV6-5 and TRBJ1-3; 8 nucleotides agree with TRBD1. Germline V gene sequence: CDR1 MNHEY, CDR2 SVGAGI. Germline trimming cut 6 bases from V and 2 bases from J; bases unmatched to any gene: 6. The CDR3 contains 15 residues.

This sequence joins TRBV29-1 and TRBJ1-1; a weak D match, TRBD1 (6 bases). V lost 1 base and J 2 bases, leaving 17 bases between the germline ends. This CDR3 is 16 amino acids long. CDR1 is SQVTM, CDR2 ANQGSEA, per germline. DNA of the CDR3: TGCAGCGTTGAAGCCCCTCAGGACAGACTAAACACTGAAGCTTTCTTT. The encoded protein is CSVEAPQDRLNTEAFF.

The rearrangement joins TRBV2 to TRBJ1-5; D remains unclear. The CDR3 is made up of 13 amino acids. Trimming left V 2 bases short and J 7 bases short, with 9 bases between. Per germline, CDR1 SNHLY and CDR2 FYNNEI. CDR3 region: CASSELEGQPQHF. The CDR3 DNA is TGTGCCAGCAGTGAATTGGAGGGACAGCCCCAGCATTTT.

With respect to this clone: Germline and junction disagree at one end, which may indicate a read error. V is TRBV7-7 and J is TRBJ2-6; TRBD1 is a possible D gene (5 bases). The germline CDR1 and CDR2 sequences are SSHAT and FNYEAQ (reference sequence). The CDR3 spans 16 residues. CDR3 protein: CASSLDNRSGANVLTF. The CDR3, as DNA: TGTGCTAGCAGCCTGGACAATCGGTCTGGGGCCAACGTCCTGACTTTC.

The V call is TRBV19, the J call TRBJ1-4; D ambiguous. This CDR3 region has 12 residues. V lost 7 bases and J 6 bases, leaving 9 bases between the germline ends. Germline lookup yields CDR1 LNHDA and CDR2 SQIVND (reference sequence). CDR3 region: CASTSWDEKLFF. Here the CDR3 DNA reads TGTGCCAGTACGTCATGGGATGAAAAACTGTTTTTT.

V and J are TRBV9 and TRBJ2-5, with D tentatively TRBD1 (6 bases). CDR3 length: 13 amino acids. CDR1 is SGDLS, CDR2 YYNGEE, per germline. The germline V and J ends were trimmed by 0 bases and 7 bases, with 10 bases remaining between them. CDR3 DNA sequence: TGTGCCAGCAGCGTAGATTCACAGGGGACCCAGTACTTC. It encodes CASSVDSQGTQYF. Full variable domain (remainder filled in from reference TRBV9 and TRBJ2-5): DSGVTQTPKHLITATGQRVTLRCSPRSGDLSVYWYQQSLDQGLQFLIQYYNGEERAKGNILERFSAQQFPDLHSELNLSSLELGDSALYFCASSVDSQGTQYFGPGTRLLVL.

This chain links TRBV7-9 with TRBJ1-2; the match to TRBD1 covers 8 bases. J gave up 6 bases and V 6 bases, and 6 bases lay outside the gene matches. Germline assignment: CDR1 SEHNR and CDR2 FQNEAQ (reference sequence). This CDR3 comprises 13 residues. CDR3: CASRLDRGHGYTF. CDR3 DNA sequence: TGTGCCAGCAGGCTCGACAGGGGCCATGGCTACACCTTC. Full variable domain (missing parts from reference TRBV7-9 and TRBJ1-2): DTGVSQNPRHKITKRGQNVTFRCDPISEHNRLYWYRQTLGQGPEFLTYFQNEAQLEKSRLLSDRFSAERPKGSFSTLEIQRTEQGDSAMYLCASRLDRGHGYTFGSGTRLTVV.

This clone was observed a single time. The chain is built from TRBV7-9 and TRBJ2-5, with 7 nucleotides matching TRBD2. The J segment lost 2 bases and the V segment lost 3 bases, leaving 12 bases of the junction unmatched. CDR1 and CDR2 from the germline V gene are SEHNR and FQNEAQ (reference sequence). This CDR3 contains 17 residues. The CDR3 spells CASSFPGLTDLQETQYF. The CDR3 DNA sequence: TGTGCCAGCAGCTTCCCGGGACTAACCGATTTACAAGAGACCCAGTACTTC.

The chain recombines TRBV5-4 with TRBJ2-5; D might be TRBD1 (6 bases). CDR3 length: 14 residues. Between the trimmed V and J ends, which lost 0 bases and 5 bases, there was a span of 11 bases. Germline-derived CDR1 and CDR2 are SGHNT and YYREEE (reference sequence). The CDR3 nucleotides read TGTGCCAGCAGCTTGGCTGGGGGCGCCGAGACCCAGTACTTC. Its translation: CASSLAGGAETQYF. Variable domain in full (rest from reference TRBV5-4 and TRBJ2-5): ETGVTQSPTHLIKTRGQQVTLRCSSQSGHNTVSWYQQALGQGPQFIFQYYREEENGRGNFPPRFSGLQFPNYSSELNVNALELDDSALYLCASSLAGGAETQYFGPGTRLLVL.

The V and J genes are TRBV5-8 and TRBJ1-1; D possibly corresponds to TRBD1 (5 bases). Germline CDR1 and CDR2: SGHTS and YDEGEE. Trimming shortened V by 1 base and J by 5 bases, and 15 bases separated the two germline ends. The CDR3 length is 15 residues. The CDR3 reads CASSLHSSGRTEAFF. CDR3 bases: TGTGCCAGCAGCTTGCATTCTTCAGGGCGGACTGAAGCTTTCTTT.

The V gene is TRBV6-5, the J gene TRBJ1-5; D call uncertain. This CDR3 has 12 amino acids. V lost 6 bases and J lost 3, with 6 bases in between. Germline CDR1 MNHEY, CDR2 SVGAGI. CDR3 DNA sequence: TGTGCCAGCAGAGGCGTCAATCAGCCCCAGCATTTT. Its protein product is CASRGVNQPQHF.

The chain carries TRBV18 and TRBJ2-2, with D hard to call. This CDR3 is 12 amino acids long. Germline V gene sequence: CDR1 KGHSH, CDR2 LQKENI. Trimming cost V 5 bases and J 2 bases, with 3 bases left between them. The CDR3 DNA sequence: TGTGCCAGCTCATCCAACACCGGGGAGCTGTTTTTT. Protein sequence: CASSSNTGELFF.

The genes are TRBV7-6 and TRBJ1-2, with D maybe TRBD1 (6 bases). Trimming took off 5 bases at V and 3 bases at J, with 19 bases between the two ends. In germline, CDR1 is SGHVS, CDR2 FNYEAQ. The CDR3 is 16 amino acids. CDR3 in DNA: TGTGCCAGCAGCGCTTCTCCCAGGGGTAATCACTATGGCTACACCTTC. Translating gives CASSASPRGNHYGYTF.

J is TRBJ1-2 and V is TRBV19; D call uncertain. CDR1 is LNHDA and CDR2 is SQIVND in the germline V gene (reference sequence). The length of the CDR3 is 12 residues. The ends were cut back, 5 bases at V and 7 bases at J, with 11 bases in the middle. CDR3: CASSRTESGYTF. The CDR3 coding sequence is TGTGCCAGTAGTCGCACGGAGAGTGGCTACACCTTC.

The chain is built from TRBV29-1 and TRBJ2-5; D is perhaps TRBD1 (6 bases). Trimming cost V 7 bases and J 7 bases, with 19 bases left between them. The CDR3 consists of 13 residues. In germline, CDR1 is SQVTM, CDR2 ANQGSEA. This CDR3 is CSAQVTGPRTQYF. CDR3 bases: TGCAGCGCCCAAGTGACAGGTCCTAGGACCCAGTACTTC.

The CDR3 here is CASKEGSGSGNTIYF. DNA of the CDR3: TGCGCCAGCAAGGAGGGGTCAGGCTCTGGAAACACCATATATTTT. The V and J genes are TRBV5-1 and TRBJ1-3; a possible D gene is TRBD1 (5 bases). Looked up from germline, CDR1 is SGHRS and CDR2 is YFSETQ. V lost 6 bases and J 0 bases, leaving 13 bases between the germline ends. The CDR3 totals 15 residues.

This clone showed up just once. The chain uses TRBV5-1 and TRBJ2-7, with 7 bases aligning to TRBD2. The CDR3 length is 16 residues. Germline loops: CDR1 SGHRS, CDR2 YFSETQ. The ends lost 4 bases at V and 3 bases at J; junction bases unmatched: 13. The CDR3 DNA reads TGCGCCAGCAGCCGGGCCGGGGAGGGAGGAAACTACGAGCAGTACTTC. It codes for CASSRAGEGGNYEQYF.

This chain connects TRBV5-1 to TRBJ2-7, with a weak D call TRBD2 (6 bases). The CDR3 loop spans 13 amino acids. Trimming removed 5 bases at V and 4 bases at J, with 13 bases between. Germline V gene sequence: CDR1 SGHRS, CDR2 YFSETQ. CDR3 nucleotide sequence: TGCGCCAGCAGTCCTTTGGGGAGGTACGAGCAGTACTTC. It codes for CASSPLGRYEQYF.

The CDR3 bases are TGCGCCAGCAGTGACAAGGGGGCAGCTAACTATGGCTACACCTTC. Protein: CASSDKGAANYGYTF. V is TRBV10-2 and J is TRBJ1-2; 7 positions agree with TRBD1. The CDR3 sequence is 15 residues long. J gave up 0 bases and V 3 bases, and 4 bases lay outside the gene matches. Germline V gene lookup returns CDR1 WSHSY and CDR2 SAAADI.

V and J are TRBV3-1 (or the pseudogene TRBV3-2) and TRBJ1-2; TRBD1 matches 8 bases. Germline trimming cut 2 bases from V and 4 bases from J; bases unmatched to any gene: 15. The V gene's germline CDR1 is LGHDT and CDR2 YNNKEL (reference sequence). The CDR3 has 18 amino acids. CDR3 DNA: TGTGCCAGCAGCCAATTCGCGGCGACAGGGGATAGGAGCTATGGCTACACCTTC. Encoded protein: CASSQFAATGDRSYGYTF.